Detailed here is one T cell receptor (beta chain). Its specificity is unknown. The source of the sample is a study of T-cell memory formation after mild COVID-19. TCRdb re-analysed the 5' RACE reads in MiXCR, keeping a single row per CDR3 protein. The sample shows roughly 47,000 distinct CDR3 sequences, under 7.5% of them seen only once. Whole-study results and caveats: Memory from before infection featured some responding clones, which suggests cross-reactive memory joined.

Trimming at V came to 2 bases and at J to 9 bases, leaving 11 bases not matched to a gene. The CDR3 length is 17 residues. The germline V gene has CDR1 KGHDR and CDR2 SFDVKD. The origin of this receptor is a man between 18 and 29 years old who had mild COVID-19 (a few samples of this study predate the infection). Cell type and time point are not known. This rearrangement joins TRBV24-1 to TRBJ2-7; 14 bases are a match to TRBD2. Sequencing used PBMCs or a T cell subset sorted from them (not recorded which). CDR3 sequence: CATSDSRRGLAGEGQYF. CDR3 nucleotide sequence: TGTGCCACCAGTGATTCACGCCGGGGACTAGCGGGAGAAGGGCAGTACTTC.